Sequencing of this TCR beta chain was carried out in a study of blood T cell repertoires in COVID-19. Overall study: Collection of acute and convalescent COVID-19 samples took place in the United States, Italy and Spain. PBMCs, B-cell-depleted T cells, or T cells were the source of the cDNA or gDNA that made up the material.

V shed 7 bases and J shed 2 bases, with 15 bases lying between them. Germline V gene sequence: CDR1 SNHLY, CDR2 FYNNEI. The length of the CDR3 is 15 residues. The repertoire was sequenced with immunoSEQ multiplex PCR; TCRdb's copy has only in-frame clones and lacks some. Among 55,000 to 70,000 clones listed, roughly 82% were seen once. This chain connects TRBV2 to TRBJ1-3; tentative D call: TRBD1 (5 bases). The receptor's source is a woman in her sixties with acute or convalescent COVID-19. The sequenced material came from peripheral blood. The CDR3 spells CASTLVEGTGNTIYF. CDR3 bases: TGTGCCAGCACCCTTGTGGAGGGGACTGGAAACACCATATATTTT.